This T cell receptor (beta chain) derives from a study of cytomegalovirus exposure and HLA in healthy donors. The PCR used 60 Vbeta and 13 Jbeta primers. Using immunoSEQ multiplex PCR, the repertoire was profiled, and TCRdb retains in-frame clones only, with some absent. Altogether 80,000 to 95,000 clones are present, 55% to 75% being singletons, with the ten largest covering more than 15%. Study results and limitations: In a later analysis, CMV-associated beta chains were mostly HLA-associated, it appeared.

This clone was observed a single time. Its antigen is unknown. V dropped 0 bases and J dropped 3 bases, with 6 bases sitting between them. CDR3 length: 13 amino acids. CDR1 SGHVS and CDR2 FNYEAQ come from the germline V gene. Source material: PBMCs. The source is a woman between 18 and 29 years old in good health and CMV-seropositive. The chain couples TRBV7-6 to TRBJ2-7; no definite D call. CDR3 DNA: TGTGCCAGCAGCTTAGCCCCAGTCTACGAGCAGTACTTC. It encodes CASSLAPVYEQYF.